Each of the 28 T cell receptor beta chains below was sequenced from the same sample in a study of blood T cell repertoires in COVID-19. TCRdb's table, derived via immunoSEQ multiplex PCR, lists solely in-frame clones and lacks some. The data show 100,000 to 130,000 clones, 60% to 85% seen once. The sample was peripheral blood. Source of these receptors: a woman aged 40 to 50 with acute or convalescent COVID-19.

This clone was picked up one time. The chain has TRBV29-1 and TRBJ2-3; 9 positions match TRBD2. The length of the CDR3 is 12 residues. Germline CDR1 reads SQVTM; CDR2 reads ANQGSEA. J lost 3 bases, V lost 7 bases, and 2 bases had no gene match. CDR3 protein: CSATSGTDTQYF. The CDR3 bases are TGCAGCGCGACTAGCGGAACAGATACGCAGTATTTT.

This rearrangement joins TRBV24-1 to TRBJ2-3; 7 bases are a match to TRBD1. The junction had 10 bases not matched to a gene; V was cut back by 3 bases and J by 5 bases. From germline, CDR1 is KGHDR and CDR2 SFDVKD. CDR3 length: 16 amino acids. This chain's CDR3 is CATSDPGTVDRDTQYF. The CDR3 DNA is TGTGCCACCAGTGATCCCGGGACAGTCGATCGAGATACGCAGTATTTT.

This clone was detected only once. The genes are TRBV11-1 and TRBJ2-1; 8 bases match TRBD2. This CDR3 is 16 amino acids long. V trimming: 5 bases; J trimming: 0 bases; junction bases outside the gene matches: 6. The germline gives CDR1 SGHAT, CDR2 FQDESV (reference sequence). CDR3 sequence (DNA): TGTGCCAGCAGCAAGAGCGGGGGCCTCTCCTACAATGAGCAGTTCTTC. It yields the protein CASSKSGGLSYNEQFF. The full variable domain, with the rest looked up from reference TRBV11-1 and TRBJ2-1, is EAEVAQSPRYKITEKSQAVAFWCDPISGHATLYWYRQILGQGPELLVQFQDESVVDDSQLPKDRFSAERLKGVDSTLKIQPAELGDSAMYLCASSKSGGLSYNEQFFGPGTRLTVL.

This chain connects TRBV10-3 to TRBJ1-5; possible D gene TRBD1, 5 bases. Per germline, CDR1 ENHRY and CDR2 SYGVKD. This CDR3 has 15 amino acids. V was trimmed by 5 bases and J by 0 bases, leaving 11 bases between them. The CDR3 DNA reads TGTGCCATCAGTCCAGACGGACATAGCAATCAGCCCCAGCATTTT. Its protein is CAISPDGHSNQPQHF.

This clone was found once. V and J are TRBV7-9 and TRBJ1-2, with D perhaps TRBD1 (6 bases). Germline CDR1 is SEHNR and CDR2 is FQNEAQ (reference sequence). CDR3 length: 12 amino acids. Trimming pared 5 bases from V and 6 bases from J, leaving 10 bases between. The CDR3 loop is CASSRQVNGYTF. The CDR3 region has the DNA TGTGCCAGCAGCCGACAGGTTAATGGCTACACCTTC.

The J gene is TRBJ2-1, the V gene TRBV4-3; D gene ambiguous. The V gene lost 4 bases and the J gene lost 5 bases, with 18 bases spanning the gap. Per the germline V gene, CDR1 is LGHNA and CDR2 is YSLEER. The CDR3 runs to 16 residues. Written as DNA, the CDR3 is TGCGCCAGCAGCCCAACCCACCTAAGGAGAAACAATGAGCAGTTCTTC. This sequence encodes CASSPTHLRRNNEQFF.

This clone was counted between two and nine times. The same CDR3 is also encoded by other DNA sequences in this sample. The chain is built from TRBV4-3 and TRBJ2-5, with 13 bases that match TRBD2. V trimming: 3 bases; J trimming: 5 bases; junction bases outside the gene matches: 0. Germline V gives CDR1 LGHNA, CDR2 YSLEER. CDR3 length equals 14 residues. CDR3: CASSQGLAGETQYF. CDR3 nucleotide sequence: TGCGCCAGCAGCCAGGGACTAGCGGGGGAGACCCAGTACTTC.

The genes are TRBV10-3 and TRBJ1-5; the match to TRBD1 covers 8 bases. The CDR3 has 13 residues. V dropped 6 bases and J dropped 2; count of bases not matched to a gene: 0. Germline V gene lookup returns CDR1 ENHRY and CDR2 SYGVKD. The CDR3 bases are TGTGCCATCAGGGGACAGGGCAATCAGCCCCAGCATTTT. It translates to CAIRGQGNQPQHF.

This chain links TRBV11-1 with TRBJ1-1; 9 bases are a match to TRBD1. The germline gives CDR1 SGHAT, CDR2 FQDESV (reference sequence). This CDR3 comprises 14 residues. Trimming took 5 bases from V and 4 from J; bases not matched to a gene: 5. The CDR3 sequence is CASSLRQGGTEAFF. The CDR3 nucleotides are TGTGCCAGCAGCCTCAGACAGGGGGGCACTGAAGCTTTCTTT.

CDR3 nucleotide sequence: TGTGCCAGTAGTATTAAAGGGACTAGCGACAATGAGCAGTTCTTC. Protein sequence: CASSIKGTSDNEQFF. The J gene is TRBJ2-1, the V gene TRBV19; TRBD2 agrees at 10 bases. The CDR3 length is 15 residues. After removal of 3 bases from V and 5 bases from J, the junction contained 4 bases not matched to a gene. Germline values: CDR1 LNHDA, CDR2 SQIVND (reference sequence).

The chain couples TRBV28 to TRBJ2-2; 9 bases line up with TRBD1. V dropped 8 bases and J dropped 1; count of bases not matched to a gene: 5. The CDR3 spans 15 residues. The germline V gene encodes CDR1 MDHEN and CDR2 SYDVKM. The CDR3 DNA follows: TGTGCCAGCCGACTGGGACAGGGGAACACCGGGGAGCTGTTTTTT. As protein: CASRLGQGNTGELFF.

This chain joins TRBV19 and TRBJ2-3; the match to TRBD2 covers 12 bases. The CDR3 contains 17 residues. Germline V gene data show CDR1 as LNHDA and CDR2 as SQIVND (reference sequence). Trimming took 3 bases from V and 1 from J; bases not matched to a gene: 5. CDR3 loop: CASSILPSGGGTDTQYF. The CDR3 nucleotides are TGTGCCAGTAGTATCCTCCCTAGCGGGGGGGGCACAGATACGCAGTATTTT.

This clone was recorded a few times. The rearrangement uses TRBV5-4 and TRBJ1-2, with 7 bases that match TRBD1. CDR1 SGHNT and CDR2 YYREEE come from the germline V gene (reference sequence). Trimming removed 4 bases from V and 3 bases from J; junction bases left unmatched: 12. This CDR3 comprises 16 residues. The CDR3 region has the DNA TGTGCCAGCAGCGCGGGAACAGGGGCCATTGACTATGGCTACACCTTC. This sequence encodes CASSAGTGAIDYGYTF.

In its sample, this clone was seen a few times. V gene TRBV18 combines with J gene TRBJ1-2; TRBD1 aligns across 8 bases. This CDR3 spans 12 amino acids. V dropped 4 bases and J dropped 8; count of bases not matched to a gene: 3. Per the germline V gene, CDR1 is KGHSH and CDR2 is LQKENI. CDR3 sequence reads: CASSRQGPGYTF. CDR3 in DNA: TGTGCCAGCTCACGACAGGGGCCCGGCTACACCTTC.

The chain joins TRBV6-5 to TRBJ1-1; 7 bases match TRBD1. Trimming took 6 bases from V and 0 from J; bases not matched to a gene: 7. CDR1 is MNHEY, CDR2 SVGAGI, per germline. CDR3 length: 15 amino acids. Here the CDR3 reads CASSQAGTVNTEAFF. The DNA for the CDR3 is TGTGCCAGCAGCCAAGCCGGGACAGTGAACACTGAAGCTTTCTTT.

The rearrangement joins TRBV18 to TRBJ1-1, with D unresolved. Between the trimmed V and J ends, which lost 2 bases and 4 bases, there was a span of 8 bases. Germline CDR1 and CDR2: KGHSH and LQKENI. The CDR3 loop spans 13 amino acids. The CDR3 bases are TGTGCCAGCTCACCAGGGAGAAGCACTGAAGCTTTCTTT. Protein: CASSPGRSTEAFF.

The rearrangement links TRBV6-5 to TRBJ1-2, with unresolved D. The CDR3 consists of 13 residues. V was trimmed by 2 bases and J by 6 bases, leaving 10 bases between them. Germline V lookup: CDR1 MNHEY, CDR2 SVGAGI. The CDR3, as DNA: TGTGCCAGCAGTTACGAGGGTTGGGATGGCTACACCTTC. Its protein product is CASSYEGWDGYTF.

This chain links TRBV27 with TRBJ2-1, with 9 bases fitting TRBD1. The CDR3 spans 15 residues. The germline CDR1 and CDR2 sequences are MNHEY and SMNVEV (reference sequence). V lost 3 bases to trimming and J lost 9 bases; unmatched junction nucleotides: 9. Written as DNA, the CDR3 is TGTGCCAGCAGTTTCGACAGGGGGTCGGAAGGTGAGCAGTTCTTC. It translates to CASSFDRGSEGEQFF.

As DNA, the CDR3 is TGTGCCAGCAGCGCACTCGCCCGGGACAACCATGAAAAACTGTTTTTT. Translated, it gives CASSALARDNHEKLFF. The rearrangement links TRBV9 to TRBJ1-4; tentative D call: TRBD1 (6 bases). CDR1 and CDR2 from the germline V gene are SGDLS and YYNGEE. Trimming took off 3 bases at V and 6 bases at J, with 18 bases between the two ends. This CDR3 comprises 16 residues.

DNA of the CDR3: TGTGCCACCTCCCCCGTCGCGTTTTCATCCGGGGAGCTGTTTTTT. Translating it yields CATSPVAFSSGELFF. This chain links TRBV19 with TRBJ2-2; D gene unclear. Trimming took 10 bases from V and 6 from J, leaving 21 bases between them. The length of the CDR3 is 15 residues. Germline V lookup: CDR1 LNHDA, CDR2 SQIVND (reference sequence).

CDR3 amino acids: CASSPGDEGTDTQYF. CDR3 DNA sequence: TGTGCTTCTTCCCCAGGGGATGAGGGCACAGATACGCAGTATTTT. The gene calls are TRBV19 and TRBJ2-3, with D possibly TRBD1 on 6 matching bases. The CDR3 is 15 amino acids. CDR1 and CDR2 from the germline V gene are LNHDA and SQIVND (reference sequence). Filled out from reference TRBV19 and TRBJ2-3, the complete variable domain reads DGGITQSPKYLFRKEGQNVTLSCEQNLNHDAMYWYRQDPGQGLRLIYYSQIVNDFQKGDIAEGYSVSREKKESFPLTVTSAQKNPTAFYLCASSPGDEGTDTQYFGPGTRLTVL.

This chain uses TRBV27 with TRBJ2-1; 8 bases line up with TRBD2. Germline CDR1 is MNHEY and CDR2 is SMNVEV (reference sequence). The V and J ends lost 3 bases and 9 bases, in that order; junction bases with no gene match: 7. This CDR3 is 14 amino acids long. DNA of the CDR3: TGTGCCAGCAGTTTTGGCGGGGGGTCCATTGAGCAGTTCTTC. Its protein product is CASSFGGGSIEQFF.

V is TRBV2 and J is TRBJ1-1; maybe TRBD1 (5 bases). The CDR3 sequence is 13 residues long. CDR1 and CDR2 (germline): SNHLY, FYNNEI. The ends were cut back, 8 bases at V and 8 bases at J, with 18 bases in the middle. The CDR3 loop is CASHGTGVQEAFF. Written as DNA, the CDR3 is TGTGCCAGCCACGGGACGGGGGTACAAGAAGCTTTCTTT.

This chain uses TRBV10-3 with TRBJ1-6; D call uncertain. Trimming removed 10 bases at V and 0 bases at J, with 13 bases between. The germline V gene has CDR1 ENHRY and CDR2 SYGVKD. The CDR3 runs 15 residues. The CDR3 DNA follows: TGTGCCACCGGAAGGGAGCCCTCCTATAATTCACCCCTCCACTTT. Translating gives CATGREPSYNSPLHF.

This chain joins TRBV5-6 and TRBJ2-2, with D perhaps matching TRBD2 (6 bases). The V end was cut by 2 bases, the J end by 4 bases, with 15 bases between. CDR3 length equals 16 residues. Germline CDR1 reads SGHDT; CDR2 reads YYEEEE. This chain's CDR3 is CASSFSGRLTTGELFF. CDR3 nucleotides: TGTGCCAGCAGCTTTAGCGGCAGACTAACCACCGGGGAGCTGTTTTTT.

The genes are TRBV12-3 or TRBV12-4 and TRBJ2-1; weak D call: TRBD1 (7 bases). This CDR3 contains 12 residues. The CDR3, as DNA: TGTCCCGGGGGCAGGGGGTACAATGAGCAGTTCTTC. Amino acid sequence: CPGGRGYNEQFF.

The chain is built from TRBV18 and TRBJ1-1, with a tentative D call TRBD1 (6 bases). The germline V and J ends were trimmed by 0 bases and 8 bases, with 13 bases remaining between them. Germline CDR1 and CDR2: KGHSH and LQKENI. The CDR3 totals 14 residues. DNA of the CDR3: TGTGCCAGCTCACCACCATCTGGGCAGGGGGAAGCTTTCTTT. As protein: CASSPPSGQGEAFF.

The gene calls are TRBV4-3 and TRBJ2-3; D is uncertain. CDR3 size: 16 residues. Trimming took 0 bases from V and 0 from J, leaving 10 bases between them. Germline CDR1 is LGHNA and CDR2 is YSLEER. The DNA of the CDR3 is TGCGCCAGCAGCCAAGAATTTCCCAGGAGCACAGATACGCAGTATTTT. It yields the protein CASSQEFPRSTDTQYF.